This TCR beta chain was identified during a study of T-cell reconstitution after alpha-beta-depleted transplantation in children. The authors prepared the TCRbeta library with unique molecular identifiers. TCRdb reanalysed the PCR reads using MiXCR and keeps one entry per CDR3 protein. Seen here are roughly 300,000 distinct CDR3 sequences, 9.9% observed once, and the top ten hold 9.5% to 13%. The TCR was taken from a human donor who donated a stem cell graft to a child with SCID. The input for sequencing was PBMCs from the stem cell graft donor, taken from the stem cell graft.

CDR3 coding DNA: TGCAGTGCCGACCGGCCACTCTATGGCTACACCTTC. Residues: CSADRPLYGYTF. This chain links TRBV20-1 with TRBJ1-2; D is unclear. This CDR3 has 12 residues. CDR1 is DFQATT, CDR2 SNEGSKA, per germline (reference sequence). Trimming removed 6 bases at V and 4 bases at J, with 12 bases between.